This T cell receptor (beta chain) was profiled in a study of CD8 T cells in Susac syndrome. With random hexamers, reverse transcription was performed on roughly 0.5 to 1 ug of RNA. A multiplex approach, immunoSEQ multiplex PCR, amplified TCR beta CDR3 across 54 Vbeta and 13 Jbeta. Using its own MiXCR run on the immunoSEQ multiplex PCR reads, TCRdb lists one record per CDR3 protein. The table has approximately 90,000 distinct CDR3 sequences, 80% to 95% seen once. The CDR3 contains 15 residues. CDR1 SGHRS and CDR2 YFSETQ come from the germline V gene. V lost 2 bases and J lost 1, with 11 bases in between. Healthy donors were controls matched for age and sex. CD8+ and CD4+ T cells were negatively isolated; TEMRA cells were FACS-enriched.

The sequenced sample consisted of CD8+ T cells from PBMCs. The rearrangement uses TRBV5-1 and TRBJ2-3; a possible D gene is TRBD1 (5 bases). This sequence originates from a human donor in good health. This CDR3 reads CASSFREMGTDTQYF. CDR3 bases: TGCGCCAGCAGCTTCAGGGAAATGGGCACAGATACGCAGTATTTT. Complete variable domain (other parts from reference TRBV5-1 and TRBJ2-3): KAGVTQTPRYLIKTRGQQVTLSCSPISGHRSVSWYQQTPGQGLQFLFEYFSETQRNKGNFPGRFSGRQFSNSRSEMNVSTLELGDSALYLCASSFREMGTDTQYFGPGTRLTVL.